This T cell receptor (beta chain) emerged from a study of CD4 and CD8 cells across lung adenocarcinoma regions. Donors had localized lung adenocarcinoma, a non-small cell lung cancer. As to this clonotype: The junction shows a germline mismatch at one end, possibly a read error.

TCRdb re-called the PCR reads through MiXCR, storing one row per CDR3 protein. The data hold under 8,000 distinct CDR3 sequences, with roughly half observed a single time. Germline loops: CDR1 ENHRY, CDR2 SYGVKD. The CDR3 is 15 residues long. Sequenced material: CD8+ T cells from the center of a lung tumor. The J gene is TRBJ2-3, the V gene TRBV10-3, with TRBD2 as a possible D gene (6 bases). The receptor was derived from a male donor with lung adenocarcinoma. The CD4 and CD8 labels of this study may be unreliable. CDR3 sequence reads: CAAGRRGRNPETQYF. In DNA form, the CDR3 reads TGTGCCGCGGGGAGGAGGGGCCGAAACCCAGAGACGCAGTATTTT.